This T cell receptor beta chain was profiled in a study of human T cells and chemical hapten exposure. In its sample, this clonotype was seen many times. Its antigen is still unknown. TCRdb re-derived calls from the RACE reads in MiXCR, one entry per CDR3 protein. This sample carries 65,000 to 70,000 distinct CDR3 sequences, approximately 11% of them seen once, and the ten largest clones take approximately 5%. Findings and limits, study-wide: PT1 expanded TCR counts correlated positively with patch test score.

This sample's time point: pre-sensitization, week 0. Treatment of the sample: therapeutic diphenylcyclopropenone sensitization with weekly scalp DPC. Prior to each patch test being applied, blood was drawn. Trimming removed 3 bases from V and 6 bases from J; junction bases left unmatched: 5. CDR1 is KGHDR, CDR2 SFDVKD, per germline. The CDR3 has 15 residues. This TCR came from a woman aged 45 to 65 with alopecia areata. Some clones in this sample may be carry-over from other donors' samples. The source material was whole blood, sampled in connection with sensitization to the hapten diphenylcyclopropenone (DPC). The chain uses TRBV24-1 and TRBJ2-2, with 8 positions matching TRBD1. As DNA, the CDR3 is TGTGCCACCAGTGATCCGACAGGGGTTGCCGGGGAGCTGTTTTTT. Its protein is CATSDPTGVAGELFF.